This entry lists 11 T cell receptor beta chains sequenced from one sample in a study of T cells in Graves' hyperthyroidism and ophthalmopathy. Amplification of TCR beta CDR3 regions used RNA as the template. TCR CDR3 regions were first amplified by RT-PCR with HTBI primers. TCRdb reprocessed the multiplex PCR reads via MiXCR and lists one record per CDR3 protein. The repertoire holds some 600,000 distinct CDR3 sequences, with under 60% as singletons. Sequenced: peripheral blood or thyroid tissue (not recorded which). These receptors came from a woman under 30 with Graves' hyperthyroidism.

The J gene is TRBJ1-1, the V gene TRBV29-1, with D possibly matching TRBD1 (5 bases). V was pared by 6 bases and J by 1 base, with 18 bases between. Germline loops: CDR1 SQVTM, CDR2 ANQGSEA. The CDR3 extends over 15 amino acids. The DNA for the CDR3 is TGCAGCGTCCGAAGAGTCGGACACTCGAACACTGAAGCTTTCTTT. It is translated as CSVRRVGHSNTEAFF.

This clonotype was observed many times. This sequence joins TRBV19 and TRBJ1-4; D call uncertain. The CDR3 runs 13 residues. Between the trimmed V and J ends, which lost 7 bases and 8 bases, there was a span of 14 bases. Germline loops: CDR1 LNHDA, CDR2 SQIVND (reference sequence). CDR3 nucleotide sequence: TGTGCCAGTACCTCTTGGGTCGAGGAAAAACTGTTTTTT. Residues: CASTSWVEEKLFF.

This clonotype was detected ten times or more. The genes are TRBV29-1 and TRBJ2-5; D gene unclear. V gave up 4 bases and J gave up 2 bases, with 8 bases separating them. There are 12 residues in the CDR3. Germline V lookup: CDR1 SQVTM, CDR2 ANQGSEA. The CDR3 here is CSVGNQQETQYF. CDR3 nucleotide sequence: TGCAGCGTTGGTAACCAGCAAGAGACCCAGTACTTC. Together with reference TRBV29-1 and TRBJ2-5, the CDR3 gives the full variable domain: SAVISQKPSRDICQRGTSLTIQCQVDSQVTMMFWYRQQPGQSLTLIATANQGSEATYESGFVIDKFPISRPNLTFSTLTVSNMSPEDSSIYLCSVGNQQETQYFGPGTRLLVL.

DNA of the CDR3: TGTGCCACCAGCAGCGATGTGACAGGGGGCATCTCACCCCTCCACTTT. Translating gives CATSSDVTGGISPLHF. The chain is built from TRBV15 and TRBJ1-6, with 10 nucleotides matching TRBD1. This CDR3 comprises 16 residues. J was trimmed by 10 bases and V by 3 bases; bases with no gene match: 9. Germline V gene sequence: CDR1 LNHNV, CDR2 YYDKDF (reference sequence).

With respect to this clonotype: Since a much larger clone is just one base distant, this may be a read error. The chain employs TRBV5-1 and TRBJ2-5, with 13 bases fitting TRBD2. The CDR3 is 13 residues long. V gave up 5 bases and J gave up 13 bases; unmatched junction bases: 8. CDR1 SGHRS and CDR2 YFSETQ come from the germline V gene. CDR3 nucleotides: TGCGCCAGCAGTGAGTCGAGGACTAGCGGGAGGTACTTC. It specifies CASSESRTSGRYF. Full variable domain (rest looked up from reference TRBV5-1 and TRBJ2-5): KAGVTQTPRYLIKTRGQQVTLSCSPISGHRSVSWYQQTPGQGLQFLFEYFSETQRNKGNFPGRFSGRQFSNSRSEMNVSTLELGDSALYLCASSESRTSGRYFGPGTRLLVL.

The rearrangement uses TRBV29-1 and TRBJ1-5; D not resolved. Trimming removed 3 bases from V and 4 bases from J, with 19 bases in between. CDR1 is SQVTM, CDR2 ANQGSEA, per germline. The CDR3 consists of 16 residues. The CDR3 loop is CSVERGSRGRNQPQHF. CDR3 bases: TGCAGCGTTGAGCGAGGCAGTCGGGGAAGAAATCAGCCCCAGCATTTT.

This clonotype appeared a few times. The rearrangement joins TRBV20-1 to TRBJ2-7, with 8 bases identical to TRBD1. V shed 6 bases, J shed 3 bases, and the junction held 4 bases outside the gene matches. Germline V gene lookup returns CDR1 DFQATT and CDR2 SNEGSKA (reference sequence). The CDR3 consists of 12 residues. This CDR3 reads CSARGRDYEQYF. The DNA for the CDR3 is TGCAGTGCCAGGGGGCGCGACTACGAGCAGTACTTC.

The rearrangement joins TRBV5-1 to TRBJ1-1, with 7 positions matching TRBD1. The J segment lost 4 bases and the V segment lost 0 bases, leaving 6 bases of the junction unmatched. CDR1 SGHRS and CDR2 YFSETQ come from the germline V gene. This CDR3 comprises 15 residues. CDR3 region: CASSLGETGLTEAFF. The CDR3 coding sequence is TGCGCCAGCAGCTTGGGAGAGACAGGGCTCACTGAAGCTTTCTTT.

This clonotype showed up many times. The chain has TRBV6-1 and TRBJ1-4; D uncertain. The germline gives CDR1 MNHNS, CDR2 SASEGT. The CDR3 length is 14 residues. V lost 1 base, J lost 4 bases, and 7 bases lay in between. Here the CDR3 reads CASSEGQSNEKLFF. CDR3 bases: TGTGCCAGCAGTGAAGGGCAGAGTAATGAAAAACTGTTTTTT.

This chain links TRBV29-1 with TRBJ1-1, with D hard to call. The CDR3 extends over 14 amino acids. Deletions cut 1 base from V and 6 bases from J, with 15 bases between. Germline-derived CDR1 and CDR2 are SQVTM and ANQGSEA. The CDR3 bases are TGCAGCGTTGAAGCACAGTCCCTGAGCCCTGAAGCTTTCTTT. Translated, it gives CSVEAQSLSPEAFF.

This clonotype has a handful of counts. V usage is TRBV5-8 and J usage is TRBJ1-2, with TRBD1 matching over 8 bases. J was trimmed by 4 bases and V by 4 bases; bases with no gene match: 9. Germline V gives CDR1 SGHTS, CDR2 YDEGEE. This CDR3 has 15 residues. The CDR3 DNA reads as TGTGCCAGCAGCCGTGTGCCAGGGGGCATCTATGGCTACACCTTC. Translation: CASSRVPGGIYGYTF.